This T cell receptor (beta chain) was recorded in a study of blood T cells in healthy people across ages. The CDR3 runs to 16 residues. The V gene's germline CDR1 is SGHVS and CDR2 FQNEAQ. The V end was cut by 1 base, the J end by 4 bases, with 11 bases between. Using a J-beta primer mix together with a sample-barcoded 5' primer, a second PCR was run for about 6 to 12 cycles. TCRdb re-called the 5' RACE reads with MiXCR, one entry per CDR3 protein. The sample lists 500,000 to 600,000 distinct CDR3 sequences; 25% to 30% were seen once. Material for sequencing was blood. The TCR sequence derives from a woman aged 70-85 years in good health. The chain couples TRBV7-8 to TRBJ1-6; D call uncertain. CDR3 coding DNA: TGTGCCAGCAGCTTAGTAGAGAAGGTGTATAATTCACCCCTCCACTTT. Amino acid sequence: CASSLVEKVYNSPLHF.